This TCR beta chain comes out of a study of blood T cell repertoires in COVID-19. Study in general: Specimens from acute and convalescent COVID-19 originated in the United States, Italy and Spain.

In the authors' workflow: It was from reference gene primer amplification that nucleated cell counts were estimated. Assay: immunoSEQ multiplex PCR; the TCRdb copy retains only in-frame clones and omits some. That table gives V, J and clone size, and the DNA gave D and trimming. The sample has fewer than 150,000 clones, more than 80% seen once; the top ten hold 4.3%. With V trimmed by 1 base and J by 9 bases, 9 bases remained unmatched. The germline V gene encodes CDR1 SGHNT and CDR2 YYREEE (reference sequence). CDR3 size: 15 residues. The source is a human donor in a cohort sampled during active COVID-19. The specimen was peripheral blood. The rearrangement joins TRBV5-4 to TRBJ2-1; TRBD2 aligns across 8 bases. CDR3 protein: CASSLMGTRVGEQFF. CDR3 DNA sequence: TGTGCCAGCAGCTTGATGGGGACTAGGGTTGGTGAGCAGTTCTTC.